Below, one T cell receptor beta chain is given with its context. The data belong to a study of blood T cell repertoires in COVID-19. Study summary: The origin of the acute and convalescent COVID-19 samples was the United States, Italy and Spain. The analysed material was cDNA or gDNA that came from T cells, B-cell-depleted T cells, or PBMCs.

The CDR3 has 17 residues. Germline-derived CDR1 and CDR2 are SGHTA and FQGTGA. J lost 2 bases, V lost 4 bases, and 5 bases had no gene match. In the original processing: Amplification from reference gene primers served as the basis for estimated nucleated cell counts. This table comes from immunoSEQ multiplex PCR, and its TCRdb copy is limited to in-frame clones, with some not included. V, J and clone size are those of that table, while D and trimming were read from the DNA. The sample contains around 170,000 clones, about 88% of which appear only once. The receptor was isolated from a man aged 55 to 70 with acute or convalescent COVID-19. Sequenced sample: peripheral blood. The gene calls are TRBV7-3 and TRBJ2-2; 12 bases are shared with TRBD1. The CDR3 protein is CASSSYGTGGNTGELFF. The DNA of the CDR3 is TGTGCCAGCAGCTCCTATGGGACAGGGGGCAACACCGGGGAGCTGTTTTTT.